The rows below give T cell receptor beta chains drawn from one sample of a study of blood T cell repertoires in COVID-19. Repertoires were generated with immunoSEQ multiplex PCR, while TCRdb's copy carries only in-frame clones and drops some. The table lists around 260,000 clones, around four fifths of them singletons. The source material was peripheral blood. These receptors came from a man aged 60-69 years with acute or convalescent COVID-19. Each CDR3 is given with its conserved first and last residue. Each record gives: V gene, clone size, D gene, J gene, CDR3 length, CDR3 protein, CDR3 DNA. A D gene is named only where the DNA matches it firmly. The listing skips clone size in some rows; elsewhere it reads once, few, many or a size class.

TRBV27	NA	TRBD2	TRBJ2-7	15	CASSFLSGRTYEQYF	TGTGCCAGCAGTTTTCTTAGCGGGCGGACCTACGAGCAGTACTTC
TRBV28	NA	TRBD2	TRBJ2-4	18	CASSFSSGRALAKNIQYF	TGTGCCAGCAGTTTTTCCAGCGGGAGGGCCTTAGCCAAAAACATTCAGTACTTC
TRBV5-4	NA	NA	TRBJ2-5	14	CASSDPRRQETQYF	TGTGCCAGCAGCGACCCTAGGAGGCAAGAGACCCAGTACTTC
TRBV9	NA	NA	TRBJ2-1	14	CASSVVAGKGEQFF	TGTGCCAGCAGCGTGGTGGCAGGGAAGGGTGAGCAGTTCTTC
TRBV2	NA	NA	TRBJ2-7	11	CASREYYEQYF	TGTGCCAGCAGGGAATACTACGAGCAGTACTTC
TRBV18	NA	TRBD1	TRBJ1-1	15	CASSQGQGRNTEAFF	TGTGCCAGCTCCCAGGGACAGGGGAGGAACACTGAAGCTTTCTTT
TRBV28	NA	TRBD1	TRBJ2-5	15	CASSSPTGLGETQYF	TGTGCCAGCAGTTCCCCGACAGGGCTAGGAGAGACCCAGTACTTC
TRBV2	NA	NA	TRBJ2-7	12	CASREDSYEQYF	TGTGCCAGCAGAGAAGACAGCTACGAGCAGTACTTC
TRBV18	NA	NA	TRBJ1-1	16	CASSPPGAAPNTEAFF	TGTGCCAGCTCACCCCCAGGGGCAGCCCCGAACACTGAAGCTTTCTTT
TRBV5-1	NA	NA	TRBJ2-5	15	CASSAVASTQETQYF	TGCGCCAGCAGCGCCGTAGCCTCAACTCAAGAGACCCAGTACTTC
TRBV19	once	TRBD2	TRBJ2-3	16	CASSQQGAGSTDTQYF	TGTGCCAGTAGTCAACAAGGAGCGGGAAGCACAGATACGCAGTATTTT
TRBV2	NA	TRBD1	TRBJ2-5	14	CASKGGQGGETQYF	TGTGCCAGCAAAGGGGGACAGGGGGGAGAGACCCAGTACTTC
TRBV9	NA	NA	TRBJ2-1	15	CASSPSDYRLNEQFF	TGTGCCAGCAGCCCGTCGGACTATCGTTTGAATGAGCAGTTCTTC
TRBV28	few	TRBD1	TRBJ2-3	16	CASSFVLRRDRNTQYF	TGTGCCAGCAGTTTCGTCCTCCGGCGGGACAGGAATACGCAGTATTTT
TRBV2	NA	TRBD1	TRBJ1-1	12	CANDRDRAEAFF	TGTGCCAATGACCGGGACAGAGCTGAAGCTTTCTTT
TRBV11-3	once	NA	TRBJ2-5	13	CASSGDYQETQYF	TGTGCCAGCAGCGGGGACTACCAAGAGACCCAGTACTTC
TRBV28	once	TRBD2	TRBJ2-2	13	CASRNSGAGELFF	TGTGCCAGCAGAAATAGCGGGGCCGGGGAGCTGTTTTTT
TRBV7-2	NA	NA	TRBJ1-1	18	CASSLSRVIQGRNTEAFF	TGTGCCAGCAGCCTCTCCAGGGTCATCCAGGGGCGTAACACTGAAGCTTTCTTT
TRBV12-3/TRBV12-4	few	TRBD1	TRBJ2-2	13	CASSRQGFGELFF	TGTGCCAGCAGCCGACAGGGGTTCGGGGAGCTGTTTTTT
TRBV11-2	NA	TRBD1	TRBJ1-5	15	CASSLGTGDNQPQHF	TGTGCCAGCAGCTTAGGTACAGGGGACAATCAGCCCCAGCATTTT
TRBV13	NA	TRBD2	TRBJ2-1	19	CASSSPLIAGGPGGNEQFF	TGTGCCAGCAGCTCCCCCCTAATAGCGGGAGGGCCGGGGGGGAATGAGCAGTTCTTC
TRBV9	NA	TRBD1	TRBJ1-2	14	CASSVSGGSYGYTF	TGTGCCAGCAGCGTCTCAGGGGGATCCTATGGCTACACCTTC
TRBV27	NA	NA	TRBJ2-1	13	CASSYGSYNEQFF	TGTGCCAGCAGTTACGGGTCTTACAATGAGCAGTTCTTC
TRBV10-1	once	TRBD2	TRBJ2-5	15	CASSENAGGLETQYF	TGCGCCAGCAGTGAAAACGCGGGGGGCCTGGAGACCCAGTACTTC
TRBV7-9	NA	TRBD1	TRBJ2-5	15	CASSLTRQGVETQYF	TGTGCCAGCAGCCTTACGAGACAGGGAGTAGAGACCCAGTACTTC
TRBV5-4	NA	NA	TRBJ2-4	17	CASSSPSTRRSKNIQYF	TGTGCCAGCAGCTCCCCATCGACCCGGAGGTCCAAAAACATTCAGTACTTC
TRBV12-3/TRBV12-4	NA	NA	TRBJ1-1	13	CASSGRGTTEAFF	TGTGCCAGCAGTGGAAGGGGCACCACTGAAGCTTTCTTT